Each of the 25 T cell receptor beta chains below was sequenced from the same sample in a study of identical twins. TCRdb passed the 5' RACE reads through MiXCR, listing each CDR3 protein once. In the table there are fewer than 800,000 distinct CDR3 sequences, less than 9% of which are singletons. The same specimen was also included in a second study, on yellow fever vaccine responses in identical twins.

The sample consisted of PBMCs. These receptors were obtained from a woman between 18 and 29 years old in good health.

In its sample, this clonotype was seen many times. The chain employs TRBV29-1 and TRBJ2-7, with D tentatively TRBD2 (5 bases). V lost 6 bases to trimming and J lost 1 base, with 10 bases between them. This CDR3 spans 12 amino acids. The germline gives CDR1 SQVTM, CDR2 ANQGSEA. The CDR3 protein is CSVEDGSYEQYF. The CDR3 nucleotides are TGCAGCGTGGAGGATGGGTCCTACGAGCAGTACTTC.

The chain has TRBV6-2 or TRBV6-3 and TRBJ1-2, with 11 positions matching TRBD1. Trimming cost V 7 bases and J 3 bases; bases outside gene matches: 4. The CDR3 runs to 14 residues. The germline V gene encodes CDR1 MNHEY and CDR2 SVGEGT. The CDR3 DNA reads TGTGCCAGCATCCGGACAGGGGGCGACTATGGCTACACCTTC. It yields the protein CASIRTGGDYGYTF.

This clonotype was recorded many times. This sequence joins TRBV12-3 or TRBV12-4 and TRBJ2-7; D is ambiguous. This CDR3 is 11 amino acids long. Trimming removed 3 bases at V and 5 bases at J, with 5 bases between. In DNA, the CDR3 is TGTGCCAGCAGTTTGGCCCACGAGCAGTACTTC. Encoded protein: CASSLAHEQYF.

This clonotype was observed a handful of times. This chain connects TRBV28 to TRBJ2-1, with D hard to call. The V gene lost 2 bases and the J gene lost 0 bases, with 11 bases spanning the gap. The CDR3 length is 16 residues. The germline V gene has CDR1 MDHEN and CDR2 SYDVKM. CDR3: CASSLPTVSSYNEQFF. DNA for the CDR3: TGTGCCAGCAGTTTACCCACAGTGAGCTCCTACAATGAGCAGTTCTTC.

The V gene is TRBV5-1, the J gene TRBJ2-1, with D perhaps assigned TRBD1 or TRBD2 (5 bases each). The CDR3 runs to 15 residues. Germline assignment: CDR1 SGHRS and CDR2 YFSETQ. V lost 2 bases, J lost 0 bases, and 9 bases lay in between. CDR3 region: CASSFQGTSYNEQFF. CDR3 sequence (DNA): TGCGCCAGCAGCTTTCAAGGGACCTCCTACAATGAGCAGTTCTTC.

This clonotype has at least ten counts. CDR3 region: CASTPKAGGPDTQYF. CDR3 coding DNA: TGTGCCAGCACCCCCAAAGCGGGGGGGCCAGATACGCAGTATTTT. The chain carries TRBV3-1 and TRBJ2-3, with 10 bases that match TRBD2. V was clipped by 7 bases and J by 4 bases; unmatched bases: 8. Germline V gene data show CDR1 as LGHDT and CDR2 as YNNKEL (reference sequence). This CDR3 spans 15 amino acids.

This clonotype has just a few counts. The chain recombines TRBV7-6 with TRBJ2-7, with D possibly matching TRBD2 (5 bases). V was shortened by 2 bases and J by 6 bases, with 8 bases between the two germline ends. The CDR3 consists of 12 residues. Germline V gives CDR1 SGHVS, CDR2 FNYEAQ. CDR3 in DNA: TGTGCCAGCAGCTTACTAGCTGCCGAGCAGTACTTC. Translation gives CASSLLAAEQYF.

V usage is TRBV7-9 and J usage is TRBJ2-7; D possibly corresponds to TRBD2 (8 bases). Trimming left V 3 bases short and J 6 bases short, with 18 bases between. CDR1 is SEHNR, CDR2 FQNEAQ, per germline (reference sequence). The CDR3 is made up of 15 amino acids. The CDR3 nucleotides read TGTGCCAGCAGCTTTCGGGAGGGGGCATTATTCGAGCAGTACTTC. Encoded protein: CASSFREGALFEQYF.

The rearrangement uses TRBV20-1 and TRBJ2-2; D is perhaps TRBD1 (5 bases). The CDR3 covers 17 residues. Germline CDR1 DFQATT, CDR2 SNEGSKA (reference sequence). V lost 5 bases and J lost 2, with 21 bases in between. CDR3 residues: CSAGSNIPGQNTGELFF. The CDR3 DNA reads TGCAGTGCTGGGTCGAATATACCCGGACAAAACACCGGGGAGCTGTTTTTT.

This clonotype was seen a few times. The V call is TRBV5-1, the J call TRBJ2-3, with D perhaps TRBD1 (6 bases). The CDR3 extends over 14 amino acids. V was pared by 2 bases and J by 5 bases, with 12 bases between. The germline gives CDR1 SGHRS, CDR2 YFSETQ. The CDR3, as DNA: TGCGCCAGCAGCTTTACACAGGGACAAGATACGCAGTATTTT. Protein sequence: CASSFTQGQDTQYF.

Ten or more counts support this clonotype. The rearrangement uses TRBV5-1 and TRBJ2-1; D possibly matches TRBD1 or TRBD2 (5 bases each). CDR3 length: 14 amino acids. Germline V gives CDR1 SGHRS, CDR2 YFSETQ. V was shortened by 3 bases and J by 5 bases, with 12 bases between the two germline ends. Here the CDR3 reads CASSSGTPDNEQFF. CDR3 bases: TGCGCCAGCAGCTCCGGGACCCCAGACAATGAGCAGTTCTTC.

This clonotype appeared a few times. V and J are TRBV6-5 and TRBJ2-5; 7 bases are shared with TRBD2. This CDR3 contains 16 residues. Germline trimming cut 0 bases from V and 5 bases from J; bases unmatched to any gene: 9. Germline CDR1 MNHEY, CDR2 SVGAGI. The DNA of the CDR3 is TGTGCCAGCAGTTACTCGAGCGGGGTATTACCGGAGACCCAGTACTTC. Translating gives CASSYSSGVLPETQYF.

The sample holds a few counts of this clonotype. This chain joins TRBV14 and TRBJ2-1; 11 bases map to TRBD1. This CDR3 has 18 amino acids. Germline CDR1 is SGHDN and CDR2 is FVKESK. V was pared by 0 bases and J by 7 bases, with 11 bases of the junction left unmatched. CDR3: CASSQEGGQGAVINEQFF. Here the CDR3 DNA reads TGTGCCAGCAGCCAAGAAGGTGGACAGGGGGCCGTTATAAATGAGCAGTTCTTC.

This clonotype was counted ten times or more. V is TRBV9 and J is TRBJ2-1; 8 nucleotides agree with TRBD2. The V and J ends lost 0 bases and 8 bases, in that order; junction bases with no gene match: 4. CDR1 and CDR2 (germline): SGDLS, YYNGEE. The CDR3 extends over 14 amino acids. The CDR3 sequence: CASSVAGGRDEQFF. DNA of the CDR3: TGTGCCAGCAGCGTAGCGGGGGGGCGTGATGAGCAGTTCTTC.

This clonotype has ten or more counts. The genes are TRBV7-9 and TRBJ2-7, with 7 bases aligning to TRBD1. The CDR3 length is 14 residues. J gave up 5 bases and V 1 base, and 5 bases lay outside the gene matches. Germline lookup yields CDR1 SEHNR and CDR2 FQNEAQ (reference sequence). This CDR3 reads CASSLGTGADEQYF. CDR3 DNA: TGTGCCAGCAGCTTAGGGACAGGAGCCGACGAGCAGTACTTC. Using reference TRBV7-9 and TRBJ2-7 for the parts outside the CDR3, the full variable domain is DTGVSQNPRHKITKRGQNVTFRCDPISEHNRLYWYRQTLGQGPEFLTYFQNEAQLEKSRLLSDRFSAERPKGSFSTLEIQRTEQGDSAMYLCASSLGTGADEQYFGPGTRLTVT.

CDR3 sequence reads: CASRPTVPDTQYF. CDR3 coding DNA: TGTGCCAGCAGACCGACAGTGCCAGATACGCAGTATTTT. J is TRBJ2-3 and V is TRBV6-1; perhaps TRBD1 as D (5 bases). The CDR3 loop spans 13 amino acids. V lost 6 bases and J lost 4, with 11 bases in between. The germline V gene has CDR1 MNHNS and CDR2 SASEGT.

There are many counts of this clonotype. This chain uses TRBV7-2 with TRBJ1-5; D call uncertain. V was shortened by 8 bases and J by 7 bases, with 18 bases between the two germline ends. The CDR3 length is 14 residues. The germline gives CDR1 SGHTA, CDR2 FQGNSA. DNA of the CDR3: TGTGCCAGCGGGGATCTAGGCGCGGGACAGCCCCAGCATTTT. It is translated as CASGDLGAGQPQHF. The whole variable domain, filled in from reference TRBV7-2 and TRBJ1-5, reads GAGVSQSPSNKVTEKGKDVELRCDPISGHTALYWYRQSLGQGLEFLIYFQGNSAPDKSGLPSDRFSAERTGGSVSTLTIQRTQQEDSAVYLCASGDLGAGQPQHFGDGTRLSIL.

The rearrangement joins TRBV2 to TRBJ2-2; TRBD2 might be the D (6 bases). Per germline, CDR1 SNHLY and CDR2 FYNNEI. The CDR3 totals 15 residues. Trimming removed 6 bases from V and 4 bases from J, with 15 bases in between. The CDR3 region is CASSWSWGVTGELFF. The CDR3 DNA reads as TGTGCCAGCAGCTGGTCTTGGGGGGTCACCGGGGAGCTGTTTTTT.

This clonotype has ten or more counts. V and J are TRBV5-1 and TRBJ1-6, with D possibly TRBD1 on 5 matching bases. V lost 5 bases, J lost 0 bases, and 12 bases lay in between. CDR1 is SGHRS, CDR2 YFSETQ, per germline. The CDR3 has 16 amino acids. CDR3 in amino acids: CASRRQGSSYNSPLHF. Here the CDR3 DNA reads TGCGCCAGCAGACGGCAGGGCAGCTCCTATAATTCACCCCTCCACTTT.

The J gene is TRBJ2-3, the V gene TRBV7-3; 9 positions match TRBD2. The V gene's germline CDR1 is SGHTA and CDR2 FQGTGA. This CDR3 is built from 15 residues. The trim removed 3 bases at V and 5 bases at J, leaving 6 bases unmatched. DNA for the CDR3: TGTGCCAGCAGCTTTGGCGGGAGGGCCCTAGATACGCAGTATTTT. This gives the protein CASSFGGRALDTQYF.

This rearrangement joins TRBV5-1 to TRBJ2-1, with 8 bases matching TRBD2. Germline CDR1 and CDR2: SGHRS and YFSETQ. Trimming at V came to 4 bases and at J to 6 bases, leaving 12 bases not matched to a gene. CDR3 length: 16 amino acids. CDR3 amino acids: CASSTTGTSGGNEQFF. CDR3 coding DNA: TGCGCCAGCAGCACGACCGGGACTAGTGGGGGCAATGAGCAGTTCTTC.

This clonotype was picked up a small number of times. CDR3 region: CASSKAGLAGGNSYEQYF. The CDR3 coding sequence is TGTGCCAGCAGCAAAGCGGGGCTAGCGGGAGGAAACTCCTACGAGCAGTACTTC. V usage is TRBV21-1 and J usage is TRBJ2-7; the table's D gene call, TRBD2, was not cross checked with the DNA. TRBV21-1 is a known pseudogene. The length of the CDR3 is 18 residues.

This clonotype was seen only a few times. The chain uses TRBV12-3 or TRBV12-4 and TRBJ1-4; D is unresolved. V gave up 5 bases and J gave up 4 bases, with 20 bases separating them. CDR3 length: 17 residues. This CDR3 is CASSPGRVNPVNEKLFF. The DNA of the CDR3 is TGTGCCAGCAGTCCAGGACGGGTTAACCCCGTTAATGAAAAACTGTTTTTT.

The table lists this clonotype with a few counts. The CDR3 region is CASSQTSGWWAGELFF. The CDR3 DNA is TGTGCCAGCAGCCAGACTAGCGGTTGGTGGGCCGGGGAGCTGTTTTTT. V and J are TRBV3-1 and TRBJ2-2; 9 positions agree with TRBD2. J lost 6 bases, V lost 3 bases, and 8 bases had no gene match. The CDR3 consists of 16 residues. CDR1 and CDR2 (germline): LGHDT, YNNKEL (reference sequence).

This clonotype was picked up many times. This sequence joins TRBV5-6 and TRBJ2-7, with unresolved D. The germline gives CDR1 SGHDT, CDR2 YYEEEE. The CDR3 spans 13 residues. V lost 2 bases and J 7 bases, leaving 13 bases between the germline ends. In nucleotides, the CDR3 is TGTGCCAGCAGCTTTAGTACCGGCGGAGAGCAGTACGTC. It specifies CASSFSTGGEQYV.